This TCR beta chain was recorded in a study of shared clonotypes between healthy human individuals. In replicate PCRs of unsorted PBMC, about 320 ng DNA, 31,000 or so T cell genomes, was used. Only in-frame clones appear in the TCRdb table, and some are missing; sequencing was by immunoSEQ multiplex PCR. The sample yields around 500,000 clones, 75% to 85% seen once. Caucasian adults residing in Nashville, Tennessee made up all the donors. The CDR3 spans 16 residues. Germline CDR1 reads SEHNR; CDR2 reads FQNEAQ (reference sequence). The V segment lost 8 bases and the J segment 2 bases; nucleotides outside the gene matches: 12.

Sequencing input: PBMCs. The receptor's source is a middle-aged woman in good health. Some clones in this sample may be carry-over from other donors' samples. The V call is TRBV7-9, the J call TRBJ2-3, with 8 positions matching TRBD1. CDR3 sequence reads: CASRTGHKDVTDTQYF. CDR3 nucleotide sequence: TGTGCCAGCCGGACAGGGCACAAAGACGTCACAGATACGCAGTATTTT.